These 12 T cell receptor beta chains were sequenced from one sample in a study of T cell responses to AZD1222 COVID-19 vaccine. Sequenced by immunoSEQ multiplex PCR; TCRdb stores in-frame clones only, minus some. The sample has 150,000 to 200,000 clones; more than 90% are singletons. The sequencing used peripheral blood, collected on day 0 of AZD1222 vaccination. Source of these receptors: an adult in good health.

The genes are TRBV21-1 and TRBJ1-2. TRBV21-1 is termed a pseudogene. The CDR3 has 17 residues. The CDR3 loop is CASSKGSGEVTSYGYTF. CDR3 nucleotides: TGTGCCAGCAGCAAAGGATCGGGGGAGGTAACCTCCTATGGCTACACCTTC.

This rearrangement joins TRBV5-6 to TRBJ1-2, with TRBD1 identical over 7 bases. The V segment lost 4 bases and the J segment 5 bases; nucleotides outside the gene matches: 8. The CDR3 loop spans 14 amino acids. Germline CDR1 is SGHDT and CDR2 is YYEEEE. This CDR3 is CASSRVTGPYGYTF. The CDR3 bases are TGTGCCAGCAGCAGAGTGACAGGGCCATATGGCTACACCTTC.

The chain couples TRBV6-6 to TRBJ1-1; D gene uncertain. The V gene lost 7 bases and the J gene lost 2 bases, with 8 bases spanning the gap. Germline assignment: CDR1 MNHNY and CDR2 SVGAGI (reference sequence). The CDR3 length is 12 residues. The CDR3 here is CASTRANTEAFF. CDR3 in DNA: TGTGCCAGCACTAGGGCAAACACTGAAGCTTTCTTT.

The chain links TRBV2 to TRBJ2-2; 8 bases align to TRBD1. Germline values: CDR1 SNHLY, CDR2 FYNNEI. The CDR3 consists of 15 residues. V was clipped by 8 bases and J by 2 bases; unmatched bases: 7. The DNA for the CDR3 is TGTGCCAGCCGTAGGACAGGGACTAACACCGGGGAGCTGTTTTTT. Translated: CASRRTGTNTGELFF.

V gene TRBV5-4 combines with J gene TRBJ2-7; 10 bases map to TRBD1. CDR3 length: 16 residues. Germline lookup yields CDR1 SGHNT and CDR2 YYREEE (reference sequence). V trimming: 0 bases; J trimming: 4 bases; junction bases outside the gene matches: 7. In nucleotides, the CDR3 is TGTGCCAGCAGCTTGGACTATGGGACAGGGGTGTACGAGCAGTACTTC. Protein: CASSLDYGTGVYEQYF.

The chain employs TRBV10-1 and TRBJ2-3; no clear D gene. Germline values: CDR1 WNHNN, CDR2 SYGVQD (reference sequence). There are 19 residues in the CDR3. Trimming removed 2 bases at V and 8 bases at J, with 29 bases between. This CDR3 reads CASSEPSLASKAHQSTQYF. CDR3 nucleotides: TGCGCCAGCAGTGAGCCCAGCCTCGCTTCTAAGGCACATCAAAGTACGCAGTATTTT.

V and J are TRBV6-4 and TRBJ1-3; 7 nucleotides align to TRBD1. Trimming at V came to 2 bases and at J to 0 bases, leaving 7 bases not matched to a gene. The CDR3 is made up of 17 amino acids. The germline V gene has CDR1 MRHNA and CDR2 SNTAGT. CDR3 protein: CASSDETGVSSGNTIYF. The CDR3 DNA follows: TGTGCCAGCAGTGACGAAACAGGGGTAAGCTCTGGAAACACCATATATTTT.

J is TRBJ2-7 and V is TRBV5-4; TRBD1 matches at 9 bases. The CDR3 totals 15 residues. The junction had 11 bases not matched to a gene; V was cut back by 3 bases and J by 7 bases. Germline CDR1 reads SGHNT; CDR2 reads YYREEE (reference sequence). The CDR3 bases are TGTGCCAGCAGCTCCTCGAACAGGGGGCTGGGGGAGCAGTACTTC. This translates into CASSSSNRGLGEQYF.

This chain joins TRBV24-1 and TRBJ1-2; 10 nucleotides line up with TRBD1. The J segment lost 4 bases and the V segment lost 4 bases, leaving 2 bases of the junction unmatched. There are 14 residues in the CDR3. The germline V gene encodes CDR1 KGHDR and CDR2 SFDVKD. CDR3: CATSEGTGAYGYTF. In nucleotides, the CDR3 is TGTGCCACCAGTGAGGGGACAGGGGCCTATGGCTACACCTTC.

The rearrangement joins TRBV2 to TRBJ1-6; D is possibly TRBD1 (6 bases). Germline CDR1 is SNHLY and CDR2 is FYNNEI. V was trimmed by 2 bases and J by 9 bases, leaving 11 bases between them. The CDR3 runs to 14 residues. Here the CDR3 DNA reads TGTGCCAGCAGTGAAAGGCAGGGGTCTTCACCCCTCCACTTT. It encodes CASSERQGSSPLHF.

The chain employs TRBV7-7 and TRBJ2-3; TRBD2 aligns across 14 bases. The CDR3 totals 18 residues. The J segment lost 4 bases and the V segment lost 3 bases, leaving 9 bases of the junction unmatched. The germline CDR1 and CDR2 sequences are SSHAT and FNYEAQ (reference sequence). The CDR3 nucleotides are TGTGCCAGCAGCTTGGGCGATCCGGGACTAGCGGGAGCAGATACGCAGTATTTT. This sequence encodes CASSLGDPGLAGADTQYF.

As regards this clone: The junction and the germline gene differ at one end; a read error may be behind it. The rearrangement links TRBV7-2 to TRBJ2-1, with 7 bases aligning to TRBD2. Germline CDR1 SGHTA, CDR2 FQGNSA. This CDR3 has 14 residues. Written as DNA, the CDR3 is TGTGCCAGCAGCTCCTGGGGGGACTACCATGAGCAGTTCTTC. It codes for CASSSWGDYHEQFF.